The text below deals with one TCR beta chain. TCRdb passed the RT-PCR reads through MiXCR, listing each CDR3 protein once. The sample holds fewer than 550,000 distinct CDR3 sequences, approximately 24% seen once. Germline V gene lookup returns CDR1 SGDLS and CDR2 YYNGEE. V lost 3 bases and J lost 8, with 15 bases in between. The CDR3 consists of 13 residues. This record belongs to a study of response to subunit inactivated influenza vaccine. This receptor was identified in a man between 50 and 59 years old who received an inactivated influenza vaccine. Sequencing was performed on CD4+ T cells sorted from PBMCs, taken roughly 5 days after vaccination. This chain connects TRBV9 to TRBJ2-7; D unresolved. The CDR3 DNA follows: TGTGCCAGCAGCGCCCCCGGCATCGGGCAGCAGTACTTC. It translates to CASSAPGIGQQYF.